This T cell receptor beta chain is drawn from a study of early T cells in non-severe SARS-CoV-2 infection. TCRdb independently ran MiXCR on the 5' RACE reads; one entry per CDR3 protein. The sample consists of some 67,000 distinct CDR3 sequences, roughly 15% of them appearing once. The germline V and J ends were trimmed by 3 bases and 4 bases, with 18 bases remaining between them. Per germline, CDR1 LGHNA and CDR2 YSLEER. The CDR3 length is 17 residues. This clonotype was found many times. The sample taken for sequencing was whole blood. The source of this sequence is an adult who was a healthcare worker with PCR-confirmed SARS-CoV-2 infection or an uninfected control (not recorded which). The V and J genes are TRBV4-3 and TRBJ2-2; tentatively, D is TRBD1 (6 bases). CDR3 nucleotide sequence: TGCGCCAGCAGCCAGGGATTGACAGGTTCAACCACCGGGGAGCTGTTTTTT. Its protein is CASSQGLTGSTTGELFF.